These 16 T cell receptor beta chains share one sample of origin, sequenced in a study of T cells in Graves' hyperthyroidism and ophthalmopathy. Using RNA transcripts as the source, TCR beta CDR3 regions were amplified. An initial round of RT-PCR targeting the TCR CDR3 relied on the HTBI primer set. TCRdb re-called the multiplex PCR reads through MiXCR, storing one row per CDR3 protein. The sample lists approximately 430,000 distinct CDR3 sequences; approximately 14% were seen once. The sequencing input was blood. Receptor source: a woman between 18 and 29 years old with Graves' hyperthyroidism.

The sample holds many counts of this clonotype. The J gene is TRBJ2-5, the V gene TRBV7-6; tentative D call: TRBD1 (5 bases). The CDR3 has 17 amino acids. Germline values: CDR1 SGHVS, CDR2 FNYEAQ. V gave up 1 base and J gave up 2 bases, with 17 bases separating them. CDR3 residues: CASSLGRGQTVQETQYF. Written as DNA, the CDR3 is TGTGCCAGCAGCTTAGGTCGTGGGCAGACAGTTCAAGAGACCCAGTACTTC.

This clonotype has ten or more counts. V and J are TRBV3-1 and TRBJ2-7; D assignment may be TRBD1 or TRBD2 (5 bases each). This CDR3 contains 15 residues. The germline V and J ends were trimmed by 4 bases and 4 bases, with 17 bases remaining between them. Germline V gives CDR1 LGHDT, CDR2 YNNKEL (reference sequence). CDR3 amino acids: CASSRDLGRTYEQYF. The DNA for the CDR3 is TGTGCCAGCAGCCGGGACCTGGGTCGGACGTACGAGCAGTACTTC.

This clonotype was seen many times. This chain joins TRBV20-1 and TRBJ2-1, with D perhaps TRBD2 (6 bases). CDR1 and CDR2 from the germline V gene are DFQATT and SNEGSKA (reference sequence). This CDR3 has 16 residues. Trimming cost V 0 bases and J 3 bases, with 15 bases left between them. CDR3 sequence reads: CSARDVAGWVYNEQFF. The CDR3 coding sequence is TGCAGTGCTAGAGATGTGGCGGGATGGGTCTACAATGAGCAGTTCTTC.

This clonotype was observed many times. This chain joins TRBV27 and TRBJ2-3, with 7 positions matching TRBD1. There are 16 residues in the CDR3. V lost 6 bases to trimming and J lost 5 bases; unmatched junction nucleotides: 14. Germline CDR1 reads MNHEY; CDR2 reads SMNVEV (reference sequence). This CDR3 is CASSRTGDIGRDTQYF. The CDR3 DNA reads as TGTGCCAGCAGCCGGACAGGAGACATAGGGAGAGATACGCAGTATTTT.

This clonotype was counted many times. This rearrangement joins TRBV7-9 to TRBJ2-7; D is undetermined. This CDR3 region has 13 residues. Trimming stripped 3 bases from V and 1 base from J, with 7 bases between. CDR1 SEHNR and CDR2 FQNEAQ come from the germline V gene (reference sequence). As DNA, the CDR3 is TGTGCCAGCAGCTTCAGCGTTTCCTACGAGCAGTACTTC. It is translated as CASSFSVSYEQYF.

At least ten counts were recorded for this clonotype. The V and J genes are TRBV7-9 and TRBJ2-3; 9 nucleotides match TRBD1. CDR1 is SEHNR, CDR2 FQNEAQ, per germline (reference sequence). This CDR3 contains 14 residues. V trimming: 4 bases; J trimming: 5 bases; junction bases outside the gene matches: 4. The DNA for the CDR3 is TGTGCCAGCAGCTCAGGACAGGGGTTAGATACGCAGTATTTT. It is translated as CASSSGQGLDTQYF.

This clonotype was seen many times. The chain uses TRBV18 and TRBJ2-5, with no clear D. Between the trimmed V and J ends, which lost 5 bases and 4 bases, there was a span of 11 bases. The CDR3 contains 13 residues. Germline CDR1 and CDR2: KGHSH and LQKENI. The CDR3 coding sequence is TGTGCCAGCTCATTGTCTACACCAGAGACCCAGTACTTC. This gives the protein CASSLSTPETQYF.

This clonotype was observed at least ten times. The chain links TRBV3-1 to TRBJ2-1, with 7 bases matching TRBD2. CDR3 size: 14 residues. Looked up from germline, CDR1 is LGHDT and CDR2 is YNNKEL (reference sequence). Unmatched junction bases numbered 5, after V lost 2 bases and J lost 7 bases. The CDR3 region has the DNA TGTGCCAGCAGCCAAAGTGGGGGGGATAATGAGCAGTTCTTC. This encodes CASSQSGGDNEQFF.

This clonotype was detected ten times or more. V is TRBV18 and J is TRBJ2-1; D remains ambiguous. Germline V gene sequence: CDR1 KGHSH, CDR2 LQKENI. The CDR3 sequence is 14 residues long. V lost 3 bases and J 2 bases, leaving 8 bases between the germline ends. The CDR3 DNA is TGTGCCAGCTCACCCTGGAAAGCCTACAATGAGCAGTTCTTC. It codes for CASSPWKAYNEQFF.

Worth noting for this clonotype: Being one base from a much bigger clone, this may be a read error. This chain connects TRBV10-3 to TRBJ1-3; no firm D call. Trimming took 0 bases from V and 5 from J, leaving 5 bases between them. The CDR3 consists of 13 residues. Germline CDR1 is ENHRY and CDR2 is SYGVKD. The CDR3 DNA sequence: TGTGCCATCAGTGAGTCCGCGAGAAACACCATATATTTT. Its translation: CAISESARNTIYF.

This clonotype was detected only a few times. The V and J genes are TRBV4-1 and TRBJ2-3; D gene unclear. The V end lost 4 bases, the J end lost 1 base, and 15 bases lay between the germline ends. The germline V gene encodes CDR1 MGHRA and CDR2 YSYEKL. The CDR3 is 16 amino acids. DNA of the CDR3: TGCGCCAGCAGCCCGGCTCAGATACGGGGCACAGATACGCAGTATTTT. This codes for CASSPAQIRGTDTQYF.

In regard to this clonotype: This clone may be a read error of a much larger clone one base away. The CDR3 protein is CASSQDRAGWGVDEQYF. For the CDR3, the DNA is TGTGCCAGCAGCCAAGACAGAGCGGGCTGGGGTGTCGACGAGCAGTACTTC. The rearrangement uses TRBV14 and TRBJ2-7, with TRBD2 as a possible D gene (6 bases). The CDR3 is 17 amino acids. Trimming took 0 bases from V and 5 from J, leaving 20 bases between them. Germline V gene sequence: CDR1 SGHDN, CDR2 FVKESK.

There are many counts of this clonotype. This sequence joins TRBV7-9 and TRBJ2-3; 9 bases are shared with TRBD1. This CDR3 comprises 13 residues. Looked up from germline, CDR1 is SEHNR and CDR2 is FQNEAQ (reference sequence). Losses at the gene ends were 8 bases for V and 3 bases for J; bases not matched to a gene: 3. DNA of the CDR3: TGTGCCAGCTTGGACAGGGGAACAGATACGCAGTATTTT. Translating it yields CASLDRGTDTQYF.

The sample holds a few counts of this clonotype. V gene TRBV3-1 combines with J gene TRBJ1-2; the D gene is possibly TRBD1 (6 bases). The V end lost 4 bases, the J end lost 10 bases, and 19 bases lay between the germline ends. Germline V gene data show CDR1 as LGHDT and CDR2 as YNNKEL (reference sequence). The CDR3 is 14 residues long. The CDR3: CASSPRGLNWDYTF. As DNA, the CDR3 is TGTGCCAGCAGCCCCAGGGGTCTTAATTGGGACTACACCTTC.

At least ten counts were recorded for this clonotype. The V call is TRBV11-1, the J call TRBJ2-5; a possible D gene is TRBD2 (5 bases). Germline-derived CDR1 and CDR2 are SGHAT and FQDESV (reference sequence). The V end was cut by 3 bases, the J end by 1 base, with 18 bases between. The CDR3 has 17 residues. CDR3 sequence (DNA): TGTGCCAGCAGCTTCGATAAATGGACTCGTCCCCAAGAGACCCAGTACTTC. It is translated as CASSFDKWTRPQETQYF.

This clonotype has at least ten counts. The chain couples TRBV30 to TRBJ2-1; TRBD2 might be the D (5 bases). In germline, CDR1 is GTSNPN, CDR2 SVGIG (reference sequence). The ends were cut back, 7 bases at V and 10 bases at J, with 14 bases in the middle. This CDR3 is built from 11 residues. DNA of the CDR3: TGTGCCTCTTTACGGGGTTTGGAGCAGTTCTTC. Translated, it gives CASLRGLEQFF. Full variable domain (missing parts from reference TRBV30 and TRBJ2-1): SQTIHQWPATLVQPVGSPLSLECTVEGTSNPNLYWYRQAAGRGLQLLFYSVGIGQISSEVPQNLSASRPQDRQFILSSKKLLLSDSGFYLCASLRGLEQFFGPGTRLTVL.